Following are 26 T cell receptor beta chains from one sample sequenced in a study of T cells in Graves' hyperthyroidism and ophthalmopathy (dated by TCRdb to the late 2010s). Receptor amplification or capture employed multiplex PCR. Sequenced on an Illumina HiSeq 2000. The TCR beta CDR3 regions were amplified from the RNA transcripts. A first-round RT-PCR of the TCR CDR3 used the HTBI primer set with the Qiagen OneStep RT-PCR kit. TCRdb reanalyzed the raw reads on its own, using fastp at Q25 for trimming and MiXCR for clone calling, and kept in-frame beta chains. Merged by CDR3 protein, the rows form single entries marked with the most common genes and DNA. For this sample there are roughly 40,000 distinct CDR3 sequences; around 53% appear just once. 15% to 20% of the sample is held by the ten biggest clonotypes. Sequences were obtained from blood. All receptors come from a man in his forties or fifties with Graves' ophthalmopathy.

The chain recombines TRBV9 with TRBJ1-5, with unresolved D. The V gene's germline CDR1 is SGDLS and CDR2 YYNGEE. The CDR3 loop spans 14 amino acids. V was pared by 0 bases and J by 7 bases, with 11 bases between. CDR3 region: CASSVEYVQQPQHF. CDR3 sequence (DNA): TGTGCCAGCAGCGTAGAATACGTCCAGCAGCCCCAGCATTTT.

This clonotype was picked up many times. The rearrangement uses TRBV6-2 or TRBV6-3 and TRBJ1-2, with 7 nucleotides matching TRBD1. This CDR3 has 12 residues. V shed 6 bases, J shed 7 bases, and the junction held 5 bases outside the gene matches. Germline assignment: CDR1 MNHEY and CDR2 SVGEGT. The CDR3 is CASSPDRSGYTF. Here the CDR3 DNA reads TGTGCCAGCAGCCCGGACAGGTCTGGCTACACCTTC.

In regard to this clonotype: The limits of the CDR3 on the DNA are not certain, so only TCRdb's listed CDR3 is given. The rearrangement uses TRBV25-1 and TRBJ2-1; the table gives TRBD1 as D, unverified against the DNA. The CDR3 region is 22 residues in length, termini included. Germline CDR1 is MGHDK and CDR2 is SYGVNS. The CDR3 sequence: CASSEWTGTMSSSSGRCNEQFF.

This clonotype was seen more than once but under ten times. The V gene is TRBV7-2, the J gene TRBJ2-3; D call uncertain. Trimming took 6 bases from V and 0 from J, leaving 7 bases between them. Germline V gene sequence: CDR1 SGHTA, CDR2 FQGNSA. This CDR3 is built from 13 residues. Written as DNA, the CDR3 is TGTGCCAGCAGTCTATCTAGCACAGATACGCAGTATTTT. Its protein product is CASSLSSTDTQYF.

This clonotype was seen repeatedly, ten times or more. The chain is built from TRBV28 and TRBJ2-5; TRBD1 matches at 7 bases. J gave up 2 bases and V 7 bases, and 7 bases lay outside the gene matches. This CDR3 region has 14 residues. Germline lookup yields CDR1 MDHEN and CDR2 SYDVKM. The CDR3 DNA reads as TGTGCCAGCACTTTTCCGGGACAGCAAGAGACCCAGTACTTC. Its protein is CASTFPGQQETQYF.

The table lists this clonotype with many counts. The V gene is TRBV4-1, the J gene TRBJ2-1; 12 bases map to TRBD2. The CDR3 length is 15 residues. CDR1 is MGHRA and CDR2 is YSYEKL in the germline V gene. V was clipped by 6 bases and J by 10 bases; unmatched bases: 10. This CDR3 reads CASRLGLAGIGEQFF. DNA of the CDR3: TGCGCCAGCAGGCTCGGACTAGCGGGGATTGGGGAGCAGTTCTTC.

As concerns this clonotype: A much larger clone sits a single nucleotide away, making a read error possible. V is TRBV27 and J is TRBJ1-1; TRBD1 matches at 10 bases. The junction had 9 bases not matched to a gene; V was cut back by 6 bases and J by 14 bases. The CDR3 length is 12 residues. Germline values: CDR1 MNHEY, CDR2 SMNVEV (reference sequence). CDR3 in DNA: TGTGCCAGCAGGGGACAGGGGATTTTTAGGTTCTTT. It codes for CASRGQGIFRFF.

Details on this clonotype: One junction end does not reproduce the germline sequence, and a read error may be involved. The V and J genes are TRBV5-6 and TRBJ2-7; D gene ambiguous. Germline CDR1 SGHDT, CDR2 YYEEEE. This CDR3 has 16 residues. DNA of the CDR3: TGTGCTAGCAGCCCCCAACCGGAGCCAACCCCCTACGAGCAGTACTTC. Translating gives CASSPQPEPTPYEQYF.

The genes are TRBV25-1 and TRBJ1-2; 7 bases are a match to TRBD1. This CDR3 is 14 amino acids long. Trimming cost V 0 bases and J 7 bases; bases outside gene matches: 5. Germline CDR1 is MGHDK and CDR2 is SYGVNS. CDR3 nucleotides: TGTGCCAGCAGTGAATATAAGGGGGCTGGTGGCTACACCTTC. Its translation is CASSEYKGAGGYTF.

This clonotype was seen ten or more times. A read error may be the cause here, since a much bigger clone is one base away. The CDR3 DNA sequence: TGTGCTAGCAGCCCGCCAGCGGGGGGTTTCTACGAGCGGTACTTC. Its translation: CASSPPAGGFYERYF. The chain couples TRBV7-7 to TRBJ2-7; TRBD2 aligns across 9 bases. The CDR3 is made up of 15 amino acids. Germline lookup yields CDR1 SSHAT and CDR2 FNYEAQ (reference sequence).

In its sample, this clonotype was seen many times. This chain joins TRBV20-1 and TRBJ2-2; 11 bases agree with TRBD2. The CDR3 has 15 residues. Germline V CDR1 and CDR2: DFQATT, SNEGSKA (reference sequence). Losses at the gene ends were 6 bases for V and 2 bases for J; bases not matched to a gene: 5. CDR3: CSAEGLAVNTGELFF. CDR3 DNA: TGCAGTGCGGAGGGACTAGCGGTAAACACCGGGGAGCTGTTTTTT.

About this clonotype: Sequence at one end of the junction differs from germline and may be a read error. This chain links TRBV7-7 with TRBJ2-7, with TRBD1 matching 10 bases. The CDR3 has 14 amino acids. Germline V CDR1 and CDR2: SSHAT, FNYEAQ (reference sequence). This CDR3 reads CASSPDRGDYEQYF. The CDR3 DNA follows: TGTGCTAGCAGCCCGGACAGGGGGGATTACGAGCAGTACTTC.

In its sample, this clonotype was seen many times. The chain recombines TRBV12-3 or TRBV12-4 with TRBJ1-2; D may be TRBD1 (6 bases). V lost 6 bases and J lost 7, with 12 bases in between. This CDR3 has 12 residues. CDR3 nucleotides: TGTGCCAGCAGCCATAGGGGGGGTGGCTACACCTTC. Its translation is CASSHRGGGYTF.

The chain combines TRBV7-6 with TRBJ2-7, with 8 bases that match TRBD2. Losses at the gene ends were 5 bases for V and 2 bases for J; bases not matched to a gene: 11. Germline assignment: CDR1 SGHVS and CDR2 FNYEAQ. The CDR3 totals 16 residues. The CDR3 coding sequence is TGTGCCAGCAGCCGTCTGTCGCCGGGAGGGGCCTACGAGCAGTACTTC. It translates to CASSRLSPGGAYEQYF.

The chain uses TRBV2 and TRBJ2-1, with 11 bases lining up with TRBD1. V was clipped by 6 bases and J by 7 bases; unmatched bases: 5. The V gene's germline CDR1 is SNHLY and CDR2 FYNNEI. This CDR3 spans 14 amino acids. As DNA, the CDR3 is TGTGCCAGCAGACGGACAGGGGGCGAAAATGAGCAGTTCTTC. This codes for CASRRTGGENEQFF.

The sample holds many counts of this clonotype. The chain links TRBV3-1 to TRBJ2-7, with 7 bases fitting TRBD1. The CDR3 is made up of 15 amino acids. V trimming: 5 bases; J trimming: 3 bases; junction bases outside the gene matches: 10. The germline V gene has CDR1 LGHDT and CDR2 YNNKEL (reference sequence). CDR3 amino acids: CASSTRTGSDYEQYF. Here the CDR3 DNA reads TGTGCCAGCAGCACCCGGACAGGCTCTGACTACGAGCAGTACTTC.

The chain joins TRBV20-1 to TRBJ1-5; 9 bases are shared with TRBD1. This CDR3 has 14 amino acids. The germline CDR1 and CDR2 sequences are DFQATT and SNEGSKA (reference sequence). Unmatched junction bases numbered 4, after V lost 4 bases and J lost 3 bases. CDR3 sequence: CSAMRQGVNQPQHF. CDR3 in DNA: TGCAGTGCTATGAGACAGGGGGTCAATCAGCCCCAGCATTTT.

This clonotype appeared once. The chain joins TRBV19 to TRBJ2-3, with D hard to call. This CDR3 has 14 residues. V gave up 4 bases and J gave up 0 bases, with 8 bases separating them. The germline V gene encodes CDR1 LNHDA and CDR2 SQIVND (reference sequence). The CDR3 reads CASSRRRSTDTQYF. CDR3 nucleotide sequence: TGTGCCAGTAGTAGAAGGCGTAGCACAGATACGCAGTATTTT.

CDR3 residues: CASSIAGGGNEQFF. The CDR3 coding sequence is TGTGCCAGTAGTATTGCGGGGGGTGGAAATGAGCAGTTCTTC. The chain links TRBV19 to TRBJ2-1, with 8 bases aligning to TRBD2. Germline values: CDR1 LNHDA, CDR2 SQIVND (reference sequence). With 3 bases clipped from V and 7 bases from J, the junction kept 5 bases outside the gene matches. This CDR3 comprises 14 residues.

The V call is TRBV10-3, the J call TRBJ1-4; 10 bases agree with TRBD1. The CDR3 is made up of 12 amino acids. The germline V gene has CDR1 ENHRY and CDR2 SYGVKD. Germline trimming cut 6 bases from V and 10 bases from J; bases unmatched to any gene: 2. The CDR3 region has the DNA TGTGCCATCAGGCGGGACAGGGGAAAACTGTTTTTT. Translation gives CAIRRDRGKLFF.

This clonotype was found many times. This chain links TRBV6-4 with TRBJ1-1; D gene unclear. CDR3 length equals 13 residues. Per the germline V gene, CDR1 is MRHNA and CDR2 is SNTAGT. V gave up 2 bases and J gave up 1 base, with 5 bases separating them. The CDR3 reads CASSDGENTEAFF. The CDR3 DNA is TGTGCCAGCAGTGACGGGGAGAACACTGAAGCTTTCTTT.

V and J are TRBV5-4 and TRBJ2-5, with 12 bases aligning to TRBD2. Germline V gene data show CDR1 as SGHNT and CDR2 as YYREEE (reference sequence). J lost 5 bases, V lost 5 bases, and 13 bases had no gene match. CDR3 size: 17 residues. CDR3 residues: CASRGGASGRARETQYF. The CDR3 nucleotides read TGTGCCAGCAGGGGGGGAGCTAGCGGGAGGGCCAGGGAGACCCAGTACTTC. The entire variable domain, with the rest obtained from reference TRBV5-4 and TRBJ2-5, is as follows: ETGVTQSPTHLIKTRGQQVTLRCSSQSGHNTVSWYQQALGQGPQFIFQYYREEENGRGNFPPRFSGLQFPNYSSELNVNALELDDSALYLCASRGGASGRARETQYFGPGTRLLVL.

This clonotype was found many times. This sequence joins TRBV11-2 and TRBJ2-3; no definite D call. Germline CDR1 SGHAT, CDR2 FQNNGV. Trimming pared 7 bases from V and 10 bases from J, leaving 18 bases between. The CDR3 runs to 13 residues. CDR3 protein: CASTPLRLRPQYF. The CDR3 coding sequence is TGTGCCAGCACCCCACTCAGACTCCGCCCGCAGTATTTT.

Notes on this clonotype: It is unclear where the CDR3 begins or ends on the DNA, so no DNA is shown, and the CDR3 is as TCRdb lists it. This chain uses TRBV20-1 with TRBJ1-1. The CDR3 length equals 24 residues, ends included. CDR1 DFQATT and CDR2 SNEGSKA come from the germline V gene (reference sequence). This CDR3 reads CSARPSGRAREQFFGPGMNTEAFF.

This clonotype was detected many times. The CDR3 region has the DNA TGCGCCAGCAGCCTCAACCCCCAAGAGGGCCTTAGCAATCAGCCCCAGCATTTT. Its translation: CASSLNPQEGLSNQPQHF. This chain uses TRBV5-1 with TRBJ1-5, with D unresolved. Germline CDR1 and CDR2: SGHRS and YFSETQ. The CDR3 sequence is 18 residues long. Between the trimmed V and J ends, which lost 4 bases and 0 bases, there was a span of 20 bases.

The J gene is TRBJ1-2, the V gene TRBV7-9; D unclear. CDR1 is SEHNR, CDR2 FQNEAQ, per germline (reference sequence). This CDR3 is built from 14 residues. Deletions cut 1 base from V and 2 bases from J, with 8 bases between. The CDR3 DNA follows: TGTGCCAGCAGCTTAGTAGGCTCGAACTATGGCTACACCTTC. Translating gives CASSLVGSNYGYTF. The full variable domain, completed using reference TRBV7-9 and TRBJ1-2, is DTGVSQNPRHKITKRGQNVTFRCDPISEHNRLYWYRQTLGQGPEFLTYFQNEAQLEKSRLLSDRFSAERPKGSFSTLEIQRTEQGDSAMYLCASSLVGSNYGYTFGSGTRLTVV.